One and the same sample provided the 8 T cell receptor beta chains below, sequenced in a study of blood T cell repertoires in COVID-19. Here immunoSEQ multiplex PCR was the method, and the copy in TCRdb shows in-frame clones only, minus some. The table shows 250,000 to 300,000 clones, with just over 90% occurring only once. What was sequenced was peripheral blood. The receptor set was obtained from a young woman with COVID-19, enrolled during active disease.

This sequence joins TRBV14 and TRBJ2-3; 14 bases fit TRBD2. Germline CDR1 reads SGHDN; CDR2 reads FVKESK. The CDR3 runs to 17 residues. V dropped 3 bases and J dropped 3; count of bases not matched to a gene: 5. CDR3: CASSQGTSGRGTDTQYF. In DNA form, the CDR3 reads TGTGCCAGCAGCCAGGGGACTAGCGGGAGAGGAACAGATACGCAGTATTTT.

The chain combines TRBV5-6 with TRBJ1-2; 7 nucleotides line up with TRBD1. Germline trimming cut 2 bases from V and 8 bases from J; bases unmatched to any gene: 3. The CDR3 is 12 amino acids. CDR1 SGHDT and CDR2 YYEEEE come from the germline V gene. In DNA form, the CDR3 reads TGTGCCAGCAGCTTTCTGACAGGGGGCTACACCTTC. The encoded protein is CASSFLTGGYTF.

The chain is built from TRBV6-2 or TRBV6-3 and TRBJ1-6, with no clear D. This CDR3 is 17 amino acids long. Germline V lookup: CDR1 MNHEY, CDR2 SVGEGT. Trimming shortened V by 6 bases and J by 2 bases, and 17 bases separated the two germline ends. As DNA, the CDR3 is TGTGCCAGCAGCAGATACCTACCGGGGACCTATAATTCACCCCTCCACTTT. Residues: CASSRYLPGTYNSPLHF.

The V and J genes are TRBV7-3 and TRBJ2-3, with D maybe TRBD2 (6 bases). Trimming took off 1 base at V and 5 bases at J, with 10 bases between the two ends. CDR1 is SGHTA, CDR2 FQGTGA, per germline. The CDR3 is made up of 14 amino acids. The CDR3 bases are TGTGCCAGCAGCTTAATCGTGGGGGGAGATACGCAGTATTTT. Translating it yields CASSLIVGGDTQYF. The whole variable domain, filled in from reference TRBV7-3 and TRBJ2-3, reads GAGVSQTPSNKVTEKGKYVELRCDPISGHTALYWYRQSLGQGPEFLIYFQGTGAADDSGLPNDRFFAVRPEGSVSTLKIQRTERGDSAVYLCASSLIVGGDTQYFGPGTRLTVL.

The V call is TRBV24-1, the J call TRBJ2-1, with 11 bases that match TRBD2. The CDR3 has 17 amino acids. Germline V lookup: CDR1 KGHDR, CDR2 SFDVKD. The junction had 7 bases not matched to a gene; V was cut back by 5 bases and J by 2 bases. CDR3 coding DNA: TGTGCCACCAGTGGCCTACTAGCGGGAGACCCCTACAATGAGCAGTTCTTC. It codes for CATSGLLAGDPYNEQFF.

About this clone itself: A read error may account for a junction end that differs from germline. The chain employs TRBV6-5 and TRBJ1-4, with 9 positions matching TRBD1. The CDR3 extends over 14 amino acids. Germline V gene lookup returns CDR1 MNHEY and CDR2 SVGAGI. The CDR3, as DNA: TGTGCCAGCAGAATACAGGGGGCTAACGAAAAACTGTTTTTT. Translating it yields CASRIQGANEKLFF.

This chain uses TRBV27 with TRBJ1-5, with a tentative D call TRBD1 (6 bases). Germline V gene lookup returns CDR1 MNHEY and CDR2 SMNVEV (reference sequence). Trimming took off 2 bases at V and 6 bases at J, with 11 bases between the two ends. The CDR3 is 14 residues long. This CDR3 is CASSLHPGVQPQHF. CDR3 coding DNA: TGTGCCAGCAGTTTACACCCAGGGGTTCAGCCCCAGCATTTT.

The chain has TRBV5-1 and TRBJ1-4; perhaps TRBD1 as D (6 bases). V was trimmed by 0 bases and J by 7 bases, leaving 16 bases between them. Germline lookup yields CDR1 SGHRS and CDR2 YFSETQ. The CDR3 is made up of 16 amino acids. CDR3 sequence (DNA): TGCGCCAGCAGCTTGGCCGGAGCAGGGGCGGGTGAAAAACTGTTTTTT. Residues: CASSLAGAGAGEKLFF.